One and the same sample provided the 2 T cell receptor beta chains below, sequenced in a study of beta chain features in type 1 diabetes. Investigators reverse transcribed all isolated RNA, so they sequenced expressed TCRB transcripts. Using immunoSEQ multiplex PCR, the repertoire was profiled, and TCRdb retains in-frame clones only, with some absent. The sample yields about 340,000 clones, 6.5% to 10% seen once. Material for sequencing was central memory CD4+ T cells from blood. Receptor source: a woman younger than 30 in good health.

This chain links TRBV5-1 with TRBJ2-1; no clear D gene. Trimming stripped 0 bases from V and 10 bases from J, with 14 bases between. This CDR3 is built from 14 residues. Germline V CDR1 and CDR2: SGHRS, YFSETQ. CDR3 DNA sequence: TGCGCCAGCAGCTTGGCCGCTTCGGGTGGGGAGCAGTTCTTC. Translation gives CASSLAASGGEQFF.

This clone was observed a handful of times. The V gene is TRBV28, the J gene TRBJ2-4; 7 nucleotides line up with TRBD1. CDR3 length: 15 amino acids. The trim removed 3 bases at V and 4 bases at J, leaving 6 bases unmatched. Germline values: CDR1 MDHEN, CDR2 SYDVKM. For the CDR3, the DNA is TGTGCCAGCAGTTTTTCACGACAGGGAAAAAACATTCAGTACTTC. Encoded protein: CASSFSRQGKNIQYF.